This paragraph covers one TCR beta chain sequence. The source of the sample is a study of blood T cell repertoires in COVID-19. The assay was immunoSEQ multiplex PCR, and TCRdb's table has in-frame clones only and misses some. The sample has about 280,000 clones, roughly 86% seen once; the top ten hold around 1.9%. This clonotype was sampled from a woman in her fifties or sixties who had recovered from COVID-19. Sequences were obtained from PBMCs or T cells enriched from blood (not recorded which).

This CDR3 is CASSWGTSGVSSYNEQFF. Written as DNA, the CDR3 is TGCGCCAGCAGCTGGGGGACTAGCGGGGTTAGCTCCTACAATGAGCAGTTCTTC. The genes are TRBV5-1 and TRBJ2-1, with 13 positions matching TRBD2. The CDR3 contains 18 residues. The ends lost 3 bases at V and 0 bases at J; junction bases unmatched: 6. The V gene's germline CDR1 is SGHRS and CDR2 YFSETQ. Drawing the rest from reference TRBV5-1 and TRBJ2-1, the complete variable domain is KAGVTQTPRYLIKTRGQQVTLSCSPISGHRSVSWYQQTPGQGLQFLFEYFSETQRNKGNFPGRFSGRQFSNSRSEMNVSTLELGDSALYLCASSWGTSGVSSYNEQFFGPGTRLTVL.